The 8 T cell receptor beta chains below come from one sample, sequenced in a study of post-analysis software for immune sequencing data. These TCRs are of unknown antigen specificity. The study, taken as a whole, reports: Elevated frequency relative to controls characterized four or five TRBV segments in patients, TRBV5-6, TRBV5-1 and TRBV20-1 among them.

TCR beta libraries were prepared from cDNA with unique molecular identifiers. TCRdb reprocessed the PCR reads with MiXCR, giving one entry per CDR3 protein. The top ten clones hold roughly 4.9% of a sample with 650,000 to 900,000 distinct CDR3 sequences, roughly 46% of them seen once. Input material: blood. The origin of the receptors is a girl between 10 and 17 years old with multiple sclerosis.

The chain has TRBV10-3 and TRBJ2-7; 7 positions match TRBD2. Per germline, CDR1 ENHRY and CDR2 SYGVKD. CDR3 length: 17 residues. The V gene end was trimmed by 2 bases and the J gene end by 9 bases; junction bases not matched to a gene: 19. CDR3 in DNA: TGTGCCATCAGTGAGAACCCACTCGCGGGAGAGGTGTCCGGGCAGTACTTC. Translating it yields CAISENPLAGEVSGQYF.

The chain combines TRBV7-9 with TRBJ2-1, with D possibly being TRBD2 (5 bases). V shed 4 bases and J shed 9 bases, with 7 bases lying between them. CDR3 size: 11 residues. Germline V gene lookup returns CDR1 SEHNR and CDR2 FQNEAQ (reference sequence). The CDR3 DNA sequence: TGTGCCAGCAGCTGGGAGAGTGAGCAGTTCTTC. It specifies CASSWESEQFF.

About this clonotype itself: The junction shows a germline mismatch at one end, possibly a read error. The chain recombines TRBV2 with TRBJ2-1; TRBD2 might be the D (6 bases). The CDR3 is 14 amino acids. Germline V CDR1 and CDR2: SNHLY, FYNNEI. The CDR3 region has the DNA TGTGCCAGCACTCGGGAGTTGTCCTACAATGAGCGGTTCTTC. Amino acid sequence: CASTRELSYNERFF. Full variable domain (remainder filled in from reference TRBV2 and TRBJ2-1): EPEVTQTPSHQVTQMGQEVILRCVPISNHLYFYWYRQILGQKVEFLVSFYNNEISEKSEIFDDQFSVERPDGSNFTLKIRSTKLEDSAMYFCASTRELSYNERFFGPGTRLTVL.

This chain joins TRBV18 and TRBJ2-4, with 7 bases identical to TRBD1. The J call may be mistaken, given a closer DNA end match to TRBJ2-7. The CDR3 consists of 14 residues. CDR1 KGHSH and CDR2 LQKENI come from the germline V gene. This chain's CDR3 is CASSPLTGAYEQYF. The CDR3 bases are TGTGCCAGCTCACCACTAACAGGGGCCTACGAGCAGTACTTC.

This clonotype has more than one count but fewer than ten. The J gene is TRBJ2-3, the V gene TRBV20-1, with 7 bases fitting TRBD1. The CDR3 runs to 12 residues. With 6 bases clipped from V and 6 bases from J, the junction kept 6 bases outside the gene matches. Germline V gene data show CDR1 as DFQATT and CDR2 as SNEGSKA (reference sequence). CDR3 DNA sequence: TGCAGTGCAATAACAGGGGCTGATACGCAGTATTTT. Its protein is CSAITGADTQYF.

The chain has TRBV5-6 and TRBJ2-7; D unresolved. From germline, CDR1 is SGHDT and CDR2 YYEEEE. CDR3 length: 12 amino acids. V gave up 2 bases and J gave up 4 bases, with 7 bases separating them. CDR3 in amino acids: CASSFWSYEQYF. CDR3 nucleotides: TGTGCCAGCAGCTTCTGGTCTTACGAGCAGTACTTC.

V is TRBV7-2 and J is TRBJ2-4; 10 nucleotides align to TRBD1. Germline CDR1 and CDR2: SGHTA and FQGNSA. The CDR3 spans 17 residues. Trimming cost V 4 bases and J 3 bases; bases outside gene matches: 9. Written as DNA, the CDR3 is TGTGCCAGCAGCTCTCGTCCCGGACAGGGGGGCAAAAACATTCAGTACTTC. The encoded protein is CASSSRPGQGGKNIQYF.

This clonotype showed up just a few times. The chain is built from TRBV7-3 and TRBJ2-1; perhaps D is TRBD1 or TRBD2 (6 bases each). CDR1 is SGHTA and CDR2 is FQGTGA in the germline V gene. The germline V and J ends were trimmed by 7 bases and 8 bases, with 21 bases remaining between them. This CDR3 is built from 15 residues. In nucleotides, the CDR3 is TGTGCCAGCACCCGAGGGGGGCGGGATGTGGATGAGCAGTTCTTC. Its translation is CASTRGGRDVDEQFF.